Below, 5 T cell receptor beta chains from the same sample are listed, as sequenced in a study of shared clonotypes between healthy human individuals. CD45RO-negative CD8 cells positively selected for CCR7 made up the naive population, which excluded terminally differentiated effector memory CD45RA+ cells. Method: immunoSEQ multiplex PCR; TCRdb's copy keeps in-frame clones and lacks some. The sample has about 2.1 million clones, around 93% seen once; the top ten hold under 2%. Sequenced material: naive CD8+ T cells from PBMCs. These receptors were obtained from a man aged 18 to 35 in good health. Some clones in this sample may be carry-over from other donors' samples.

The genes are TRBV4-3 and TRBJ2-1, with 10 bases lining up with TRBD2. The CDR3 totals 16 residues. V lost 1 base to trimming and J lost 3 bases; unmatched junction nucleotides: 3. Germline V CDR1 and CDR2: LGHNA, YSLEER. The CDR3 sequence is CASSQGLAGDYNEQFF. CDR3 bases: TGCGCCAGCAGCCAAGGTCTAGCGGGGGACTACAATGAGCAGTTCTTC.

The V call is TRBV9, the J call TRBJ1-2, with TRBD1 matching 10 bases. V shed 6 bases and J 4 bases; nucleotides not matched to a gene: 12. CDR3 size: 16 residues. Germline CDR1 reads SGDLS; CDR2 reads YYNGEE. The CDR3 loop reads CASTLTETGGIYGYTF. CDR3 nucleotides: TGTGCCAGCACCCTCACCGAGACAGGGGGCATCTATGGCTACACCTTC.

CDR3 region: CASTDYTQYEQYF. CDR3 coding DNA: TGTGCCAGCACCGACTATACCCAGTACGAGCAGTACTTC. The chain employs TRBV6-1 and TRBJ2-7; TRBD2 is a possible D gene (5 bases). Germline assignment: CDR1 MNHNS and CDR2 SASEGT. There are 13 residues in the CDR3. Trimming shortened V by 7 bases and J by 4 bases, and 14 bases separated the two germline ends.

The gene calls are TRBV7-2 and TRBJ2-2, with D hard to call. V was cut by 4 bases and J by 0 bases, with 9 bases left in between. Germline V lookup: CDR1 SGHTA, CDR2 FQGNSA. The CDR3 contains 15 residues. The CDR3 here is CASSSPQTNTGELFF. CDR3 sequence (DNA): TGTGCCAGCAGCTCGCCACAAACGAACACCGGGGAGCTGTTTTTT.

For this clone: Other DNA sequences in this specimen translate into the identical CDR3. This chain connects TRBV19 to TRBJ2-7; tentative D call: TRBD1 (6 bases). This CDR3 is 13 amino acids long. V shed 4 bases and J shed 3 bases, with 10 bases lying between them. CDR1 LNHDA and CDR2 SQIVND come from the germline V gene (reference sequence). CDR3 protein: CASSTGTNYEQYF. Here the CDR3 DNA reads TGTGCCAGTAGTACCGGGACAAACTACGAGCAGTACTTC.